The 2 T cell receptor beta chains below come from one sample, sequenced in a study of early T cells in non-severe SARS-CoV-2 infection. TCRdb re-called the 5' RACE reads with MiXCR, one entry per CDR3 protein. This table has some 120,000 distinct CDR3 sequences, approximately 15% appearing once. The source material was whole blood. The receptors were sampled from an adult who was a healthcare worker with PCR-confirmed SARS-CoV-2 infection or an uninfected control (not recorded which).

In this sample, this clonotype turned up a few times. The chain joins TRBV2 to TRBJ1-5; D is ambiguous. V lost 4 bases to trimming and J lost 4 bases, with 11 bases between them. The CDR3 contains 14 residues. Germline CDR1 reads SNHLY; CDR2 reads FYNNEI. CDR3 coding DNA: TGTGCCAGCAGTGCCACAGCTGGAAATCAGCCCCAGCATTTT. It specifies CASSATAGNQPQHF.

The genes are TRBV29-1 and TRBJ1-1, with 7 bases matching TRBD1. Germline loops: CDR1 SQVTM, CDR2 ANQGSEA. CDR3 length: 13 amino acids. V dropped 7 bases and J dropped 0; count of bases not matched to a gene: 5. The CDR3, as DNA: TGCAGCGCCAGGACAGGTCTGAACACTGAAGCTTTCTTT. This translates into CSARTGLNTEAFF.